One and the same sample provided the 32 T cell receptor beta chains below, sequenced in a study of shared clonotypes between healthy human individuals. TCRdb's table, derived via immunoSEQ multiplex PCR, lists solely in-frame clones and lacks some. The profile shows 2 million to 3 million clones, 80% to 95% of them singletons. Sequencing was done on a sample of naive CD4+ T cells from PBMCs. Subset here: CD45RA+ positively selected. The source is a man aged 18 to 35 in good health. Some clones in this sample may be carry-over from other donors' samples.

Notes on this clone: The identical CDR3 is also encoded by other nucleotide sequences in the sample. The chain is built from TRBV9 and TRBJ2-5; tentative D call: TRBD2 (6 bases). Germline V CDR1 and CDR2: SGDLS, YYNGEE. CDR3 size: 13 residues. Trimming removed 3 bases from V and 4 bases from J, with 10 bases in between. The CDR3 region has the DNA TGTGCCAGCAGCGGAGGACTATCAGAGACCCAGTACTTC. This translates into CASSGGLSETQYF.

The rearrangement links TRBV7-2 to TRBJ1-3; D uncertain. The CDR3 extends over 16 amino acids. Germline values: CDR1 SGHTA, CDR2 FQGNSA. V was shortened by 3 bases and J by 1 base, with 13 bases between the two germline ends. CDR3 nucleotides: TGTGCCAGCAGCTTTGGTATGAGAGGATCTGGAAACACCATATATTTT. It specifies CASSFGMRGSGNTIYF.

This sequence joins TRBV9 and TRBJ1-2; 10 bases map to TRBD1. The CDR3 has 15 residues. V lost 2 bases to trimming and J lost 4 bases; unmatched junction nucleotides: 5. Germline V gene lookup returns CDR1 SGDLS and CDR2 YYNGEE. CDR3 loop: CASSVPGQGIYGYTF. DNA for the CDR3: TGTGCCAGCAGCGTCCCGGGACAGGGGATCTATGGCTACACCTTC.

The gene calls are TRBV29-1 and TRBJ2-7; D perhaps matches TRBD1 (6 bases). Germline V gene sequence: CDR1 SQVTM, CDR2 ANQGSEA. V dropped 7 bases and J dropped 5 bases, with 21 bases sitting between them. This CDR3 comprises 14 residues. The DNA of the CDR3 is TGCAGCGCGGGACAAAGGGGCGGTGTGGACGAGCAGTACTTC. Protein product: CSAGQRGGVDEQYF.

V is TRBV5-8 and J is TRBJ2-7; 7 bases agree with TRBD2. With V trimmed by 0 bases and J by 6 bases, 9 bases remained unmatched. Germline CDR1 reads SGHTS; CDR2 reads YDEGEE. This CDR3 region has 15 residues. CDR3 amino acids: CASSLVPGGGGEQYF. As DNA, the CDR3 is TGTGCCAGCAGCTTGGTTCCGGGGGGTGGTGGCGAGCAGTACTTC.

The chain joins TRBV6-1 to TRBJ2-2; TRBD1 agrees at 7 bases. The germline V gene has CDR1 MNHNS and CDR2 SASEGT. V lost 4 bases, J lost 6 bases, and 5 bases stayed unmatched. The CDR3 is 14 residues long. The CDR3: CASSGQGTPGELFF. CDR3 in DNA: TGTGCCAGCAGTGGACAGGGAACTCCCGGGGAGCTGTTTTTT.

The rearrangement links TRBV7-9 to TRBJ2-4; D possibly matches TRBD1 or TRBD2 (5 bases each). The CDR3 is 16 amino acids. Germline V lookup: CDR1 SEHNR, CDR2 FQNEAQ (reference sequence). Trimming shortened V by 3 bases and J by 1 base, and 13 bases separated the two germline ends. CDR3 bases: TGTGCCAGCAGCTTCGGGGCCAAAAAGGCCAAAAACATTCAGTACTTC. As protein: CASSFGAKKAKNIQYF.

V and J are TRBV23-1 and TRBJ1-2; weak D call: TRBD1 (5 bases). TRBV23-1 is placed among ORFs of uncertain function. This CDR3 has 15 amino acids. Between the trimmed V and J ends, which lost 0 bases and 3 bases, there was a span of 11 bases. The CDR3 DNA reads as TGCGCCAGCAGTCAATCGGCCCGGGGCGACTATGGCTACACCTTC. It is translated as CASSQSARGDYGYTF.

This clone was counted only a few times. Other nucleotide sequences from this sample produce the same CDR3. The chain links TRBV7-9 to TRBJ1-5, with D maybe TRBD1 (5 bases). The CDR3 extends over 15 amino acids. Germline assignment: CDR1 SEHNR and CDR2 FQNEAQ (reference sequence). V shed 0 bases and J shed 2 bases, with 8 bases lying between them. In DNA, the CDR3 is TGTGCCAGCAGCTTAGCGGGGGGGGGCAATCAGCCCCAGCATTTT. This encodes CASSLAGGGNQPQHF.

The CDR3 spells CASSYSRGSQPQHF. The CDR3 coding sequence is TGTGCCAGCAGTTACTCAAGGGGGAGTCAGCCCCAGCATTTT. This chain links TRBV6-6 with TRBJ1-5, with TRBD1 as a possible D gene (6 bases). V dropped 0 bases and J dropped 6 bases, with 9 bases sitting between them. CDR3 size: 14 residues. CDR1 and CDR2 from the germline V gene are MNHNY and SVGAGI (reference sequence).

V is TRBV7-9 and J is TRBJ2-7; no definite D call. The CDR3 has 14 amino acids. Germline CDR1 and CDR2: SEHNR and FQNEAQ (reference sequence). V was cut by 1 base and J by 4 bases, with 11 bases left in between. CDR3 coding DNA: TGTGCCAGCAGCTTAGTGAGCGACGATTACGAGCAGTACTTC. Encoded protein: CASSLVSDDYEQYF.

The CDR3 here is CASRDGPHSNTEAFF. The DNA of the CDR3 is TGTGCCAGCAGAGACGGCCCCCACAGTAACACTGAAGCTTTCTTT. The chain recombines TRBV5-5 with TRBJ1-1; D uncertain. Trimming cost V 5 bases and J 2 bases, with 16 bases left between them. This CDR3 comprises 15 residues. Germline V gives CDR1 SGHKS, CDR2 YYEKEE (reference sequence).

The rearrangement links TRBV19 to TRBJ2-1; 7 bases are shared with TRBD1. Losses at the gene ends were 0 bases for V and 3 bases for J; bases not matched to a gene: 5. Looked up from germline, CDR1 is LNHDA and CDR2 is SQIVND (reference sequence). This CDR3 contains 16 residues. CDR3 coding DNA: TGTGCCAGTAGTATAGAATCCCGGGACAGCTACAATGAGCAGTTCTTC. It specifies CASSIESRDSYNEQFF. Combining the CDR3 with reference TRBV19 and TRBJ2-1 gives the whole variable domain DGGITQSPKYLFRKEGQNVTLSCEQNLNHDAMYWYRQDPGQGLRLIYYSQIVNDFQKGDIAEGYSVSREKKESFPLTVTSAQKNPTAFYLCASSIESRDSYNEQFFGPGTRLTVL.

This chain's CDR3 is CASSPPRPGGAQYF. The CDR3 bases are TGTGCCAGCAGTCCCCCCAGGCCAGGGGGGGCCCAGTACTTC. The rearrangement links TRBV28 to TRBJ2-5, with D possibly being TRBD1 or TRBD2 (7 bases each). V lost 5 bases and J 9 bases, leaving 19 bases between the germline ends. Germline CDR1 is MDHEN and CDR2 is SYDVKM. The CDR3 totals 14 residues. Full variable domain (missing parts from reference TRBV28 and TRBJ2-5): DVKVTQSSRYLVKRTGEKVFLECVQDMDHENMFWYRQDPGLGLRLIYFSYDVKMKEKGDIPEGYSVSREKKERFSLILESASTNQTSMYLCASSPPRPGGAQYFGPGTRLLVL.

This clone occurred once. The genes are TRBV7-7 and TRBJ2-2; TRBD1 aligns across 7 bases. V was clipped by 5 bases and J by 2 bases; unmatched bases: 8. The CDR3 loop spans 16 amino acids. Germline CDR1 and CDR2: SSHAT and FNYEAQ (reference sequence). CDR3 region: CASSTQTGINTGELFF. The CDR3 nucleotides are TGTGCCAGCAGCACCCAGACAGGGATCAACACCGGGGAGCTGTTTTTT.

The rearrangement joins TRBV28 to TRBJ1-2; 7 bases agree with TRBD1. The CDR3 loop spans 13 amino acids. Germline V gene data show CDR1 as MDHEN and CDR2 as SYDVKM. V trimming: 5 bases; J trimming: 8 bases; junction bases outside the gene matches: 8. The CDR3 DNA follows: TGTGCCAGCAGTGCGGACAGGAGGGAGGGCTACACCTTC. Protein product: CASSADRREGYTF.

This clone came up a few times. The rearrangement links TRBV10-1 to TRBJ1-1, with D possibly matching TRBD1 (5 bases). Trimming left V 4 bases short and J 3 bases short, with 9 bases between. Germline loops: CDR1 WNHNN, CDR2 SYGVQD (reference sequence). This CDR3 is built from 13 residues. CDR3 amino acids: CASSVGTDTEAFF. The CDR3 DNA reads TGCGCCAGCAGTGTAGGGACGGACACTGAAGCTTTCTTT.

The chain has TRBV7-3 and TRBJ2-2; TRBD2 matches 9 bases. This CDR3 region has 18 residues. Looked up from germline, CDR1 is SGHTA and CDR2 is FQGTGA. J lost 6 bases, V lost 5 bases, and 16 bases had no gene match. The CDR3 DNA reads TGTGCCAGCAGCCCACAATGGGCGGGAGGGCTGGATCCCGGGGAGCTGTTTTTT. It specifies CASSPQWAGGLDPGELFF.

The chain joins TRBV4-1 to TRBJ1-6; no reliable D call. This CDR3 spans 16 amino acids. The V end was cut by 4 bases, the J end by 8 bases, with 18 bases between. Germline-derived CDR1 and CDR2 are MGHRA and YSYEKL. CDR3 sequence reads: CASSPEGSLDYSPLHF. The CDR3 DNA follows: TGCGCCAGCAGCCCTGAGGGTTCACTGGACTATTCACCCCTCCACTTT.

This chain uses TRBV10-3 with TRBJ1-5, with 12 bases aligning to TRBD1. Per the germline V gene, CDR1 is ENHRY and CDR2 is SYGVKD. V gave up 6 bases and J gave up 6 bases; unmatched junction bases: 6. The CDR3 covers 15 residues. The CDR3 loop is CAISPGQGAFQPQHF. CDR3 nucleotides: TGTGCCATCAGCCCGGGACAGGGGGCTTTTCAGCCCCAGCATTTT.

The chain joins TRBV7-2 to TRBJ1-2, with 12 bases aligning to TRBD1. Germline CDR1 is SGHTA and CDR2 is FQGNSA. This CDR3 comprises 16 residues. With V trimmed by 4 bases and J by 3 bases, 6 bases remained unmatched. CDR3 protein: CASSSGTGGVYYGYTF. The CDR3 nucleotides read TGTGCCAGCAGCTCCGGGACAGGGGGCGTGTACTATGGCTACACCTTC.

The chain uses TRBV28 and TRBJ2-7; weak D call: TRBD2 (6 bases). This CDR3 spans 16 amino acids. Trimming removed 6 bases at V and 0 bases at J, with 18 bases between. Germline V gene sequence: CDR1 MDHEN, CDR2 SYDVKM. CDR3 coding DNA: TGTGCCAGCAGCCCGAATTGGCGGGGTAGCTCCTACGAGCAGTACTTC. It yields the protein CASSPNWRGSSYEQYF.

J is TRBJ2-7 and V is TRBV5-1; D is undetermined. CDR3 length: 13 residues. Trimming removed 0 bases from V and 4 bases from J, with 8 bases in between. The germline CDR1 and CDR2 sequences are SGHRS and YFSETQ. DNA of the CDR3: TGCGCCAGCAGCTTGGCGACGTTGTACGAGCAGTACTTC. It codes for CASSLATLYEQYF.

The V and J genes are TRBV18 and TRBJ2-2; D is unresolved. With 6 bases removed from V and 2 bases from J, the gap between germline ends came to 13 bases. Germline V CDR1 and CDR2: KGHSH, LQKENI. CDR3 length equals 15 residues. CDR3 sequence reads: CASSADPDNTGELFF. The CDR3 DNA is TGTGCCAGCTCGGCCGACCCCGATAACACCGGGGAGCTGTTTTTT.

This chain connects TRBV5-6 to TRBJ1-5, with no clear D. Trimming pared 1 base from V and 0 bases from J, leaving 11 bases between. The germline V gene has CDR1 SGHDT and CDR2 YYEEEE. The CDR3 has 16 amino acids. Here the CDR3 reads CASSLYGEYSNQPQHF. In nucleotides, the CDR3 is TGTGCCAGCAGCTTGTATGGGGAATATAGCAATCAGCCCCAGCATTTT.

The table lists this clone with a count of one. V gene TRBV5-1 combines with J gene TRBJ1-6; TRBD1 agrees at 8 bases. The V gene end was trimmed by 5 bases and the J gene end by 7 bases; junction bases not matched to a gene: 8. Germline V gives CDR1 SGHRS, CDR2 YFSETQ. This CDR3 contains 15 residues. The CDR3 DNA reads TGCGCCAGCAGTTCGTCAGGACAGGGAAATTCACCCCTCCACTTT. Translation gives CASSSSGQGNSPLHF.

The V call is TRBV11-2, the J call TRBJ1-1, with unresolved D. Germline assignment: CDR1 SGHAT and CDR2 FQNNGV. The V and J ends lost 1 base and 0 bases respectively, with 6 bases between them. CDR3 length equals 14 residues. CDR3 in amino acids: CASSLARVNTEAFF. The CDR3 bases are TGTGCCAGCAGCTTAGCCAGAGTGAACACTGAAGCTTTCTTT. The full variable domain, rest sourced from reference TRBV11-2 and TRBJ1-1, is EAGVAQSPRYKIIEKRQSVAFWCNPISGHATLYWYQQILGQGPKLLIQFQNNGVVDDSQLPKDRFSAERLKGVDSTLKIQPAKLEDSAVYLCASSLARVNTEAFFGQGTRLTVV.

This rearrangement joins TRBV7-2 to TRBJ1-1; no clear D gene. The germline gives CDR1 SGHTA, CDR2 FQGNSA. CDR3 length: 13 amino acids. V lost 1 base, J lost 10 bases, and 13 bases lay in between. Here the CDR3 reads CASSLGGPAVAFF. CDR3 coding DNA: TGTGCCAGCAGCTTAGGCGGACCTGCTGTAGCTTTCTTT.

The chain uses TRBV18 and TRBJ1-2; D possibly corresponds to TRBD1 (6 bases). The germline V gene has CDR1 KGHSH and CDR2 LQKENI. The CDR3 has 14 residues. With 3 bases removed from V and 8 bases from J, the gap between germline ends came to 16 bases. The CDR3 coding sequence is TGTGCCAGCTCACCGGACAGCGTGACTTTCGGCTACACCTTC. It is translated as CASSPDSVTFGYTF. The full variable domain, completed using reference TRBV18 and TRBJ1-2, is NAGVMQNPRHLVRRRGQEARLRCSPMKGHSHVYWYRQLPEEGLKFMVYLQKENIIDESGMPKERFSAEFPKEGPSILRIQQVVRGDSAAYFCASSPDSVTFGYTFGSGTRLTVV.

The V gene is TRBV7-3, the J gene TRBJ1-1, with D possibly matching TRBD1 (5 bases). Germline V gene data show CDR1 as SGHTA and CDR2 as FQGTGA. V was clipped by 5 bases and J by 5 bases, with 15 bases between them. The CDR3 loop spans 14 amino acids. CDR3 bases: TGTGCCAGCAGCGCCCGGGGGGGATATACTGAAGCTTTCTTT. The encoded protein is CASSARGGYTEAFF.

This sequence joins TRBV5-4 and TRBJ2-3; D is possibly TRBD1 (6 bases). V lost 0 bases to trimming and J lost 12 bases, with 14 bases between them. The CDR3 is 13 amino acids. The germline gives CDR1 SGHNT, CDR2 YYREEE (reference sequence). CDR3 region: CASSLVVGGPQYF. The DNA of the CDR3 is TGTGCCAGCAGCTTGGTGGTAGGGGGTCCTCAGTATTTT. Variable domain in full (rest from reference TRBV5-4 and TRBJ2-3): ETGVTQSPTHLIKTRGQQVTLRCSSQSGHNTVSWYQQALGQGPQFIFQYYREEENGRGNFPPRFSGLQFPNYSSELNVNALELDDSALYLCASSLVVGGPQYFGPGTRLTVL.

This clone was observed once. The J gene is TRBJ2-5, the V gene TRBV7-2, with D possibly matching TRBD2 (5 bases). The CDR3 has 15 amino acids. CDR1 and CDR2 from the germline V gene are SGHTA and FQGNSA. V was clipped by 1 base and J by 4 bases, with 13 bases between them. The CDR3 loop is CASSLVRGNVETQYF. CDR3 nucleotide sequence: TGTGCCAGCAGCTTAGTTCGGGGTAATGTAGAGACCCAGTACTTC.